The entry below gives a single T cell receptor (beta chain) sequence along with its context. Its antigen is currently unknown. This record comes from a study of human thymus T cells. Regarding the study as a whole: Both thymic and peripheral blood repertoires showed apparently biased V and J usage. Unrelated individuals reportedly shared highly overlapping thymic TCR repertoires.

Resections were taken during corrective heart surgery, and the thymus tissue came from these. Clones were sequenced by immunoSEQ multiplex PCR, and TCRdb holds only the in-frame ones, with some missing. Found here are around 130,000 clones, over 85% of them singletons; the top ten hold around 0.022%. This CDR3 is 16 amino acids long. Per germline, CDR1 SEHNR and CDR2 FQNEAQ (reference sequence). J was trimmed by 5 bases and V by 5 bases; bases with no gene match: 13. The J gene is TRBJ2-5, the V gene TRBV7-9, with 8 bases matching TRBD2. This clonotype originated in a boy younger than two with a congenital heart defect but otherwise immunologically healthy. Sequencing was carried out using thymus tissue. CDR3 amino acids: CASSPPGGMPAETQYF. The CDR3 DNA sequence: TGTGCCAGCAGCCCCCCGGGGGGGATGCCGGCGGAGACCCAGTACTTC.